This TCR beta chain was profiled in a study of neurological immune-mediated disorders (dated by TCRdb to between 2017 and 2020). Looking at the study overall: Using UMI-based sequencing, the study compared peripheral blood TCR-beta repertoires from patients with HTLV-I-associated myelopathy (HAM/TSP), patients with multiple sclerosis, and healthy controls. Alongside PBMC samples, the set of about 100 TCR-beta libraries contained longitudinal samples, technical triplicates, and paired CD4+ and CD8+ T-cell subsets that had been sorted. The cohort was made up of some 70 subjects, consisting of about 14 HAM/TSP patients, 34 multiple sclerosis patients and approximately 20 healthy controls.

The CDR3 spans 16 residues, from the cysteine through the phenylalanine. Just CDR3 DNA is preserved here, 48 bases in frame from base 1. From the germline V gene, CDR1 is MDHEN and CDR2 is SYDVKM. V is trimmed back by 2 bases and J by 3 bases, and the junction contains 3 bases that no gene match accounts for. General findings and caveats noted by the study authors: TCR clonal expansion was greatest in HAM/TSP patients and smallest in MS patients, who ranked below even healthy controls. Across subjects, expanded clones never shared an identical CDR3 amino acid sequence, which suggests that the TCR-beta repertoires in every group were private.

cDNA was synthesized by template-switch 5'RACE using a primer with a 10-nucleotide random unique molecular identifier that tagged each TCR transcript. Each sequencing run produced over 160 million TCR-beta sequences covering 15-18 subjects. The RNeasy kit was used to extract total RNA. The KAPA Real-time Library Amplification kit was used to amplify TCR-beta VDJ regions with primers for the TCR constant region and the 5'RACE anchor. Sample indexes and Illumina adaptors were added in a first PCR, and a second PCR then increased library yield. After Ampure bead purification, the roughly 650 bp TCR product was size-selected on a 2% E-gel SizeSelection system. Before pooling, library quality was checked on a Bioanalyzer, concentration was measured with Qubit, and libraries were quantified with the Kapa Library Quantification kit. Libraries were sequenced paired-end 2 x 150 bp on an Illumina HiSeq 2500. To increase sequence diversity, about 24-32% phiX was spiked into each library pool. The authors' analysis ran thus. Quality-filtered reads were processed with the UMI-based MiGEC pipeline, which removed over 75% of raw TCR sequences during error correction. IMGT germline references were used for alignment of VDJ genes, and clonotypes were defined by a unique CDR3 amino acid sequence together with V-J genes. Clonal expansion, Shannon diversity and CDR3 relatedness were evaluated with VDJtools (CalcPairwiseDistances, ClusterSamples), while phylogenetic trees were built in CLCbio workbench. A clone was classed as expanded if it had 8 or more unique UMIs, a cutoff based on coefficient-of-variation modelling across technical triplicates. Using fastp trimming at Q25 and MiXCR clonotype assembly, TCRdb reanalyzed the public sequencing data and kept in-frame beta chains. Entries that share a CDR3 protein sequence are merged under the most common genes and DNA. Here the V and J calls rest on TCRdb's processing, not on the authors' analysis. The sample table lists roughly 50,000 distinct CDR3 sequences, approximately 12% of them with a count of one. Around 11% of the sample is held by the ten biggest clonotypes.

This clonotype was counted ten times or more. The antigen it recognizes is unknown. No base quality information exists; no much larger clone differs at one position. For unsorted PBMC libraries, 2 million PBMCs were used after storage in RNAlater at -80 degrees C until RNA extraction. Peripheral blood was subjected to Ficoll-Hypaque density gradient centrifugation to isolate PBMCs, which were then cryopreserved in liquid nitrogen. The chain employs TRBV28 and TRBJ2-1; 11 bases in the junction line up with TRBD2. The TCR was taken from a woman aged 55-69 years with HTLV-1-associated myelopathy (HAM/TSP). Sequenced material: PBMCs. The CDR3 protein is CASSLAGLAVYNEQFF. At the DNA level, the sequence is TGTGCCAGCAGTTTAGCGGGACTAGCGGTCTACAATGAGCAGTTCTTC.